This TCR beta chain originates from a study of blood T cell repertoires in COVID-19 (TCRdb year 2020). In terms of the full investigation: Collaborator samples came from the United States, Italy and Spain and covered acute and convalescent phases of COVID-19. The material from the prospective study consisted of cDNA or gDNA derived from T cells, B-cell-depleted T cells, or PBMCs. The samples were drawn from the first 160 participants of the ongoing ImmuneRACE study and from over a thousand subjects provided by 6 global collaborators. The repertoires were released in a freely available public database intended as a resource for research on the immune response to SARS-CoV-2. Nearly every sample came with metadata listing a de-identified subject ID, COVID-19 status, age in years and sex. Deeply sampled blood TCRbeta repertoires from subjects exposed to, actively infected with, or recovered from COVID-19 were included in the dataset. HLA class I and class II types, where available, came from metadata supplied by the sample provider rather than from assay-based typing. What the work shows at the level of the full study, not this receptor alone: The amount of clinical and demographic metadata varied by source and participant and was provided uncurated.

On this clone: Its binding antigen is unknown. Per-base qualities were not stored, and no clone one base away is much larger.

The immunoSEQ Assay, a bias-controlled multiplex PCR, was used to amplify TCRbeta CDR3 regions from genomic DNA. The original pipeline was this. The number of nucleated cells in each sample was estimated by amplification of reference gene primers within the assay. To quantify the absolute abundance of each unique TCRbeta CDR3 rearrangement, sequence reads were collapsed and filtered. Productive Simpson clonality was computed per sample as the square root of Simpson's diversity index over productive rearrangements. TCRdb re-hosts the immuneACCESS table, in-frame sequences only. Its copies lack some clones; in the studies checked, an unresolved V gene accounts for under half of them, and the cause for the rest is not known. V and J calls and clone size are copied from that table; D and trimming were computed from the DNA. This sample lists about 73,000 clones; 82% were detected once. The leading ten clones occupy roughly 4% of the sample.

V is pared back by 6 bases and J by 0 bases, with 15 bases lying between the germline termini. Measured from the cysteine to the phenylalanine, the CDR3 is 16 residues long. Just the 48-base CDR3 DNA is kept, in frame starting at base 1. CDR1 is given as SNHLY and CDR2 as FYNNEI, both from the germline V gene. Collaborating institutions collected whole blood in K2EDTA tubes following their own protocols. For TCRbeta analysis, collaborators shipped samples as frozen whole blood, isolated PBMCs, or DNA extracted from either of those sample types. Sequenced: peripheral blood. This TCR was sampled from a woman aged 55-69 years with acute or convalescent COVID-19. The receptor chain draws on TRBV2 and TRBJ2-4; the D gene is perhaps TRBD2, from 6 matching bases. The sequenced DNA is TGTGCCAGCAGCAGGGACTTCTATATAGCCAAAAACATTCAGTACTTC. Its protein reads: CASSRDFYIAKNIQYF.